The rows below give T cell receptor beta chains drawn from one sample of a study of response to subunit inactivated influenza vaccine. TCRdb recomputed calls from the RT-PCR reads with MiXCR, one row per CDR3 protein. This sample carries 550,000 to 800,000 distinct CDR3 sequences, approximately 13% of them seen once, and the ten largest clones take less than 9%. This specimen was PBMCs from blood, taken 14 to 15 days before vaccination. All receptors come from a man aged 50 or older who received an inactivated influenza vaccine. CDR3s include the opening cysteine and the closing phenylalanine or tryptophan. The D gene is left open where the match is weak. Rows give clone size only sometimes, using once, few, many, or a class for an expanded clone.

J gene,V gene,D gene,clone size,CDR3 protein,CDR3 DNA
TRBJ2-1,TRBV11-2,NA,NA,CASSLGKAAYNEQFF,TGTGCCAGCAGCCTCGGGAAAGCCGCCTACAATGAGCAGTTCTTC
TRBJ1-5,TRBV29-1,NA,many,CSVEEAGQPQHF,TGCAGCGTTGAAGAGGCCGGGCAGCCCCAGCATTTT
TRBJ2-3,TRBV7-3,TRBD2,NA,CASSLEGGRPDTQYF,TGTGCCAGCAGCTTAGAGGGCGGGAGACCAGATACGCAGTATTTT
TRBJ2-5,TRBV5-1,NA,NA,CASTDGRGRETQYF,TGCGCCAGCACCGACGGTCGGGGGCGAGAGACCCAGTACTTC
TRBJ1-1,TRBV9,NA,NA,CASSVGRYHTEAFF,TGTGCCAGCAGCGTAGGCAGGTATCACACTGAAGCTTTCTTT
TRBJ1-1,TRBV7-2,NA,NA,CASSLDYSRAEAFF,TGTGCCAGCAGCTTAGACTACAGCCGCGCTGAAGCTTTCTTT
TRBJ1-3,TRBV30,NA,NA,CAWSVSGRGVSIYF,TGTGCCTGGAGCGTCTCAGGGAGGGGAGTTTCCATATATTTT
TRBJ1-5,TRBV2,NA,NA,CASKQGGKPQHF,TGTGCCAGCAAACAAGGAGGAAAGCCCCAGCATTTT
TRBJ2-1,TRBV7-3,TRBD2,many,CASSRGGSSYNEQFF,TGTGCCAGCAGCCGGGGGGGGAGCTCCTACAATGAGCAGTTCTTC
TRBJ2-5,TRBV12-3/TRBV12-4,NA,NA,CASRPGIQETQYF,TGTGCCAGCAGGCCGGGAATACAAGAGACCCAGTACTTC
TRBJ1-1,TRBV6-1,TRBD1,NA,CASRGPGQGSEAFF,TGTGCCAGCAGGGGTCCGGGACAGGGTTCCGAAGCTTTCTTT
TRBJ1-2,TRBV7-2,NA,NA,CASSNSQSYGYTF,TGTGCCAGCAGCAACAGTCAGTCCTATGGCTACACCTTC
TRBJ2-7,TRBV6-1,NA,NA,CASRDPGASYEQYF,TGTGCCAGCAGGGACCCAGGGGCCTCCTACGAGCAGTACTTC
TRBJ1-2,TRBV10-3,NA,NA,CAIGEEMGYTF,TGTGCCATCGGTGAGGAGATGGGCTACACCTTC
TRBJ2-3,TRBV5-1,TRBD1,few,CASSTDRGLVTQYF,TGCGCCAGCAGCACAGACAGGGGCCTAGTTACGCAGTATTTT
TRBJ2-1,TRBV24-1,TRBD1,NA,CATSDPDRGRGNEQFF,TGTGCCACCAGTGATCCGGACAGGGGTCGAGGCAATGAGCAGTTCTTC